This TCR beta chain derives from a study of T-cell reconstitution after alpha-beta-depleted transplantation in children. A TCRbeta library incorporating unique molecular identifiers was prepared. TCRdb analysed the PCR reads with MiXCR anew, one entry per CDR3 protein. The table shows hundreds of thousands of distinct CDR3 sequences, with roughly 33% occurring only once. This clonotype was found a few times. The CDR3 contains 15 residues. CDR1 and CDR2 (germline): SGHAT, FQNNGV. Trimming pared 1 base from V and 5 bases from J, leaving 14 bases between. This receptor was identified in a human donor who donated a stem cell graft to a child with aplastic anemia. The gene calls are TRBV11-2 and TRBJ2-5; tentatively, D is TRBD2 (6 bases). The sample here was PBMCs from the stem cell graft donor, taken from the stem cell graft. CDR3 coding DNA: TGTGCCAGCAGCTTAGGCGGGGCAGAGGGGGAGACCCAGTACTTC. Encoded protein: CASSLGGAEGETQYF.